Below are 16 T cell receptor beta chains sequenced from a single sample in a study of T-cell reconstitution after alpha-beta-depleted transplantation in children. Preparing the TCRbeta library involved the use of unique molecular identifiers. TCRdb ran MiXCR on the PCR reads and lists one entry per CDR3 protein. The table has a few hundred thousand distinct CDR3 sequences, 20% to 30% seen once. The material sequenced was PBMCs, taken before TCRalphabeta/CD19-depleted stem cell transplant. Source of these receptors: a girl aged 2-15 years with Fanconi anemia, due to receive a stem cell transplant.

V gene TRBV18 combines with J gene TRBJ2-7; D is unclear. V lost 3 bases, J lost 0 bases, and 15 bases lay in between. Germline CDR1 and CDR2: KGHSH and LQKENI. The CDR3 has 16 residues. The CDR3: CASSPSSQLSSYEQYF. In DNA form, the CDR3 reads TGTGCCAGCTCACCTTCCTCACAGCTTTCCTCCTACGAGCAGTACTTC.

This clonotype was detected ten times or more. The rearrangement links TRBV10-3 to TRBJ2-7, with D maybe TRBD2 (6 bases). Germline V gives CDR1 ENHRY, CDR2 SYGVKD. With 10 bases removed from V and 4 bases from J, the gap between germline ends came to 17 bases. The CDR3 extends over 13 amino acids. CDR3 DNA sequence: TGTGCCAACTCCGGGACTCAACTTTACGAGCAGTACTTC. Translating it yields CANSGTQLYEQYF.

There are many counts of this clonotype. This chain links TRBV5-1 with TRBJ2-2, with a tentative D call TRBD2 (5 bases). Deletions cut 0 bases from V and 7 bases from J, with 7 bases between. This CDR3 is 13 amino acids long. The V gene's germline CDR1 is SGHRS and CDR2 YFSETQ. The CDR3 nucleotides read TGCGCCAGCAGCTTGGGACTATTCGGGGAGCTGTTTTTT. Translated, it gives CASSLGLFGELFF.

V gene TRBV5-1 combines with J gene TRBJ2-1; TRBD2 agrees at 10 bases. V was clipped by 5 bases and J by 6 bases; unmatched bases: 5. Germline V gene sequence: CDR1 SGHRS, CDR2 YFSETQ. This CDR3 comprises 14 residues. DNA for the CDR3: TGCGCCAGCAGAGCGGGGGGGCCGGGCAATGAGCAGTTCTTC. Its translation: CASRAGGPGNEQFF.

The chain has TRBV5-6 and TRBJ2-1; 9 bases fit TRBD2. The CDR3 is 15 residues long. From germline, CDR1 is SGHDT and CDR2 YYEEEE. V shed 4 bases, J shed 6 bases, and the junction held 8 bases outside the gene matches. The CDR3, as DNA: TGTGCCAGCAGCCCTAGCGGGAAGGCTCGCAATGAGCAGTTCTTC. Translation: CASSPSGKARNEQFF.

Many counts were recorded for this clonotype. The chain carries TRBV3-1 and TRBJ2-1, with TRBD2 matching 10 bases. The V gene's germline CDR1 is LGHDT and CDR2 YNNKEL (reference sequence). V lost 0 bases, J lost 4 bases, and 3 bases stayed unmatched. The CDR3 length is 16 residues. The CDR3 region is CASSQDGTSAYNEQFF. The CDR3 DNA sequence: TGTGCCAGCAGCCAAGACGGGACTAGCGCGTACAATGAGCAGTTCTTC.

This clonotype was detected only a few times. In DNA form, the CDR3 reads TGTGCCAGCAGCTTAAACCGGGAGGAAACAGATACGCAGTATTTT. As protein: CASSLNREETDTQYF. The V call is TRBV7-6, the J call TRBJ2-3; TRBD2 aligns across 7 bases. In germline, CDR1 is SGHVS, CDR2 FNYEAQ. Trimming took 2 bases from V and 3 from J; bases not matched to a gene: 5. This CDR3 is 15 amino acids long.

This chain links TRBV29-1 with TRBJ2-7; maybe TRBD1 (5 bases). The CDR3 sequence is 13 residues long. Germline CDR1 reads SQVTM; CDR2 reads ANQGSEA. Trimming removed 3 bases at V and 2 bases at J, with 11 bases between. CDR3 sequence reads: CSVERDSTYEQYF. The CDR3, as DNA: TGCAGCGTTGAGCGTGACAGTACCTACGAGCAGTACTTC.

In regard to this clonotype: The conserved phenylalanine or tryptophan is not found at the CDR3 terminus, so this likely reflects a read error. This chain links TRBV5-5 with TRBJ2-7; D may match TRBD1 or TRBD2 (5 bases each). CDR1 and CDR2 from the germline V gene are SGHKS and YYEKEE (reference sequence). The CDR3 sequence is 14 residues long. V dropped 0 bases and J dropped 1 base, with 8 bases sitting between them. The CDR3 sequence: CASSLVGGSYEQYL. The CDR3 nucleotides read TGTGCCAGCAGCTTGGTTGGGGGTTCCTACGAGCAGTACTTG.

This clonotype was observed a handful of times. A much larger clone sits a single nucleotide away, making a read error possible. V is TRBV29-1 and J is TRBJ2-7, with TRBD2 matching 9 bases. The V segment lost 4 bases and the J segment 2 bases; nucleotides outside the gene matches: 3. Germline CDR1 SQVTM, CDR2 ANQGSEA. The CDR3 spans 13 residues. CDR3: CSVGSGSAYEQYF. The CDR3 nucleotides are TGCAGCGTTGGTAGCGGGAGCGCCTACGAGCAGTACTTC.

This chain uses TRBV5-1 with TRBJ2-5, with 9 bases aligning to TRBD1. V shed 5 bases and J 1 base; nucleotides not matched to a gene: 3. CDR3 length: 14 amino acids. CDR1 and CDR2 from the germline V gene are SGHRS and YFSETQ. The CDR3 region is CASRQGQGQETQYF. Here the CDR3 DNA reads TGCGCCAGCAGACAGGGACAGGGCCAAGAGACCCAGTACTTC.

This clonotype was counted a few times. This chain's CDR3 is CASGAGSPRELFF. Here the CDR3 DNA reads TGTGCCAGCGGGGCAGGGAGCCCCCGGGAGCTGTTTTTT. The V gene is TRBV25-1, the J gene TRBJ2-2; perhaps D is TRBD1 or TRBD2 (5 bases each). The ends were cut back, 8 bases at V and 9 bases at J, with 16 bases in the middle. CDR1 is MGHDK and CDR2 is SYGVNS in the germline V gene. The CDR3 runs to 13 residues.

The rearrangement joins TRBV29-1 to TRBJ1-1; possibly TRBD1 for D (5 bases). Germline CDR1 is SQVTM and CDR2 is ANQGSEA. Trimming took 7 bases from V and 1 from J, leaving 16 bases between them. CDR3 length: 14 residues. CDR3: CSAGTQGPNTEAFF. The CDR3 region has the DNA TGCAGCGCTGGGACCCAGGGACCGAACACTGAAGCTTTCTTT. The full variable domain, its missing parts supplied by reference TRBV29-1 and TRBJ1-1, is SAVISQKPSRDICQRGTSLTIQCQVDSQVTMMFWYRQQPGQSLTLIATANQGSEATYESGFVIDKFPISRPNLTFSTLTVSNMSPEDSSIYLCSAGTQGPNTEAFFGQGTRLTVV.

This clonotype was counted once. The chain employs TRBV20-1 and TRBJ2-7; 7 bases are a match to TRBD1. Germline trimming cut 6 bases from V and 2 bases from J; bases unmatched to any gene: 7. This CDR3 is 13 amino acids long. Looked up from germline, CDR1 is DFQATT and CDR2 is SNEGSKA (reference sequence). CDR3 residues: CSALYRGAYEQYF. The CDR3 coding sequence is TGCAGTGCCTTATACAGGGGAGCCTACGAGCAGTACTTC.

The chain carries TRBV2 and TRBJ2-3; D is possibly TRBD2 (6 bases). With 4 bases removed from V and 0 bases from J, the gap between germline ends came to 11 bases. Germline CDR1 is SNHLY and CDR2 is FYNNEI. The CDR3 loop spans 15 amino acids. CDR3 protein: CASSATGLSTDTQYF. The CDR3 DNA sequence: TGTGCCAGCAGTGCCACGGGACTTAGCACAGATACGCAGTATTTT.

The V and J genes are TRBV20-1 and TRBJ1-4; no clear D gene. The V gene's germline CDR1 is DFQATT and CDR2 SNEGSKA (reference sequence). The CDR3 is 16 amino acids. Trimming shortened V by 2 bases and J by 4 bases, and 17 bases separated the two germline ends. This CDR3 is CSARLTTARHNEKLFF. CDR3 nucleotide sequence: TGCAGTGCTAGATTAACGACGGCCCGACATAATGAAAAACTGTTTTTT.